This TCR beta chain stems from a study of blood T cell repertoires in COVID-19. Overall study context: T cells, B-cell-depleted T cells, or PBMCs supplied cDNA or gDNA.

This CDR3 region has 15 residues. With V trimmed by 3 bases and J by 4 bases, 4 bases remained unmatched. Germline V gene lookup returns CDR1 LNHDA and CDR2 SQIVND (reference sequence). Original processing methods: Scientists estimated how many nucleated cells there were by amplifying reference gene primers. TCRdb keeps only in-frame clones here, not all; method: immunoSEQ multiplex PCR. That table is the source of V, J and clone size, and D and trimming were worked out from the DNA. The sample consists of roughly 100,000 clones, 89% of them appearing once. The chain combines TRBV19 with TRBJ1-1; TRBD1 aligns across 11 bases. This clonotype was sampled from a woman aged 70-85 years with acute or convalescent COVID-19. Sequencing input: peripheral blood. The chain's CDR3 is CASSIGGTGGTEAFF. The CDR3 DNA reads TGTGCCAGTAGTATTGGTGGGACAGGGGGCACTGAAGCTTTCTTT.